The T cell receptor beta chain under discussion was sequenced for a study of long-term antiretroviral therapy in people with HIV. Germline V CDR1 and CDR2: MNHNS, SASEGT. Trimming took 4 bases from V and 5 from J, leaving 5 bases between them. The CDR3 is 11 residues long. Version v3.0 of the immunoSEQ assay ran at survey level. Clones were sequenced by immunoSEQ multiplex PCR, and TCRdb holds only the in-frame ones, with some missing. Found here are 20,000 to 25,000 clones, around 83% of them singletons; the top ten hold 5.6%. This chain joins TRBV6-1 and TRBJ1-1, with unresolved D. The sequencing used unsorted PBMCs, collected 0.2 years after starting antiretroviral therapy. This receptor was taken from a young woman with HIV. The DNA for the CDR3 is TGTGCCAGCAGTGCACGAACTGAAGCTTTCTTT. Translation gives CASSARTEAFF.